This T cell receptor beta chain was recovered during a study of blood T cell repertoires in COVID-19. At the level of the study: Donors in the United States, Italy and Spain gave samples during acute or convalescent COVID-19. T cells, B-cell-depleted T cells, or PBMCs provided the cDNA or gDNA that served as material.

Per the authors' pipeline: By means of reference gene primer amplification, nucleated cell counts were estimated. Repertoires were generated with immunoSEQ multiplex PCR, while TCRdb's copy carries only in-frame clones and drops some. D and trimming come from the DNA, and the V and J calls and clone size come from that table. The table has about 190,000 clones, 88% seen once. The ends were cut back, 2 bases at V and 0 bases at J, with 17 bases in the middle. This CDR3 spans 17 amino acids. Germline CDR1 reads MNHEY; CDR2 reads SVGEGT. Sequenced sample: peripheral blood. The TCR was taken from a middle-aged woman who had recovered from COVID-19. The genes are TRBV6-2 or TRBV6-3 and TRBJ2-7; D may be TRBD1 (6 bases). The CDR3 loop is CASSYNPTQGISYEQYF. In DNA form, the CDR3 reads TGTGCCAGCAGTTACAACCCAACTCAGGGGATCTCCTACGAGCAGTACTTC.